These T cell receptor beta chains were read from a single sample in a study of T cells in Graves' hyperthyroidism and ophthalmopathy. TCRdb processed the multiplex PCR reads anew with MiXCR; each CDR3 protein has one entry. Counted here are 650,000 to 850,000 distinct CDR3 sequences, roughly a sixth occurring once; the ten biggest clones make up roughly a sixth. Sequencing was performed on blood. The receptors were sampled from a woman in her forties or fifties with Graves' hyperthyroidism that later progressed to Graves' ophthalmopathy. CDR3s include the opening cysteine and the closing phenylalanine or tryptophan.

J,V,CDR3
TRBJ2-1,TRBV6-6,CASSYPSLTGGNEQFF
TRBJ2-3,TRBV30,CAWSFRTVTSTDTQYF
TRBJ2-1,TRBV12-3/TRBV12-4,CASSSPVDRGNLNEQFF
TRBJ2-3,TRBV12-3/TRBV12-4,CASSSLLGGGTDTQYF
TRBJ1-6,TRBV3-1,CASSQDSRWASPLHF
TRBJ2-3,TRBV5-1,CASTNLGTGADTQYF
TRBJ1-3,TRBV5-1,CASSLVSRGHGNTIYF
TRBJ2-3,TRBV24-1,CATSDFPADTQYF
TRBJ2-1,TRBV7-3,CASSSKMGYRGPYNEQFF
TRBJ2-7,TRBV27,CASHPGDPYEQYF
TRBJ2-3,TRBV7-8,CASSSWTASGDTQYF
TRBJ2-1,TRBV27,CASPRPSGGSDEQFF
TRBJ2-3,TRBV12-3/TRBV12-4,CASSPQVQRTDTQYF
TRBJ1-2,TRBV6-5,CASSYAGTGSHGYTF
TRBJ2-1,TRBV12-3/TRBV12-4,CASSPVQGWGGEQFF
TRBJ2-7,TRBV20-1,CSARDRQGAYEQYF